This TCR beta chain was found in a study of blood T cell repertoires in COVID-19. About the research overall: PBMCs, B-cell-depleted T cells, or T cells provided the cDNA or gDNA that made up the material.

The repertoire was sequenced with immunoSEQ multiplex PCR; TCRdb's copy has only in-frame clones and lacks some. This repertoire shows around 170,000 clones, 80% to 90% found once; its top ten account for roughly 8%. V lost 4 bases to trimming and J lost 2 bases; unmatched junction nucleotides: 10. There are 16 residues in the CDR3. Germline values: CDR1 SGHVS, CDR2 FNYEAQ. Cohort 3 donors counted as recovered after two negative PCRs, clearance, or resolved symptoms. Sequenced sample: PBMCs or T cells enriched from blood (not recorded which). The clonotype comes from a woman aged 45-65 years who had recovered from COVID-19. The V gene is TRBV7-6, the J gene TRBJ1-1; TRBD1 matches 7 bases. For the CDR3, the DNA is TGTGCCAGCAGCTCTTCTGCCGGGACAGCAAACACTGAAGCTTTCTTT. Its translation is CASSSSAGTANTEAFF.